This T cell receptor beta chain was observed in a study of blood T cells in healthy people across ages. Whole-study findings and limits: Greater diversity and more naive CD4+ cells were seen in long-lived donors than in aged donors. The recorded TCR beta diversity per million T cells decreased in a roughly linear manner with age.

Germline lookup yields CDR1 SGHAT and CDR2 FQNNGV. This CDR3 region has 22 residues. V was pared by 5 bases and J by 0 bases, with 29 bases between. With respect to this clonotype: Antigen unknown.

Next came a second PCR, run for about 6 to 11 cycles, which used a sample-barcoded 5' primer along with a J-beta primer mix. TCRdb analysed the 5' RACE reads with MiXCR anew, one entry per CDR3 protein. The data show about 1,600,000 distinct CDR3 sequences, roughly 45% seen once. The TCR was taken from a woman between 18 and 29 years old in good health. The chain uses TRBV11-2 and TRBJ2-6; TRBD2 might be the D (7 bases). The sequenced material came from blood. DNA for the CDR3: TGTGCCAGCAGCCCCCGCCCGGGACAACTAACTAGCGCAAACTCTGGGGCCAACGTCCTGACTTTC. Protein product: CASSPRPGQLTSANSGANVLTF. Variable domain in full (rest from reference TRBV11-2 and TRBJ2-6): EAGVAQSPRYKIIEKRQSVAFWCNPISGHATLYWYQQILGQGPKLLIQFQNNGVVDDSQLPKDRFSAERLKGVDSTLKIQPAKLEDSAVYLCASSPRPGQLTSANSGANVLTFGAGSRLTVL.